These 14 T cell receptor beta chains originate from one sample sequenced in a study of blood T cell repertoires in COVID-19. Profiling relied on immunoSEQ multiplex PCR, and the TCRdb table lists in-frame clones only, not all of them. The table records about 58,000 clones, about 85% of them present only once. Sample: peripheral blood. The receptor source for this set is a human donor in a cohort sampled during active COVID-19.

The CDR3 loop reads CATSGPFRHNQPQHF. CDR3 nucleotides: TGTGCCACCAGTGGGCCTTTTAGACACAATCAGCCCCAGCATTTT. The chain has TRBV24-1 and TRBJ1-5; D remains unclear. The germline V gene encodes CDR1 KGHDR and CDR2 SFDVKD. This CDR3 comprises 15 residues. V shed 5 bases and J shed 3 bases, with 13 bases lying between them.

In the case of this clone: The same CDR3 arises from other DNA sequences in this sample as well. The CDR3 here is CASSQSRNSPLHF. The CDR3 region has the DNA TGTGCCAGCAGCCAATCGAGGAATTCACCCCTCCACTTT. The chain has TRBV3-1 (or the pseudogene TRBV3-2) and TRBJ1-6, with D unresolved. From germline, CDR1 is LGHDT and CDR2 YNNKEL (reference sequence). This CDR3 comprises 13 residues. Trimming removed 2 bases from V and 7 bases from J, with 6 bases in between.

The V call is TRBV6-4, the J call TRBJ1-1, with unresolved D. Germline loops: CDR1 MRHNA, CDR2 SNTAGT. There are 14 residues in the CDR3. The V end was cut by 5 bases, the J end by 1 base, with 11 bases between. CDR3 residues: CASSMEISNTEAFF. CDR3 nucleotide sequence: TGTGCCAGCAGTATGGAGATATCGAACACTGAAGCTTTCTTT.

The V call is TRBV5-1, the J call TRBJ2-7; 10 bases are a match to TRBD1. The V segment lost 5 bases and the J segment 2 bases; nucleotides outside the gene matches: 7. The CDR3 totals 15 residues. The germline V gene encodes CDR1 SGHRS and CDR2 YFSETQ. The DNA for the CDR3 is TGCGCCAGCAGAGTCGCCGGGACAGGGGCCTACGAGCAGTACTTC. It specifies CASRVAGTGAYEQYF.

The chain uses TRBV19 and TRBJ1-5; TRBD1 matches at 8 bases. Losses at the gene ends were 7 bases for V and 3 bases for J; bases not matched to a gene: 11. The CDR3 consists of 16 residues. CDR1 is LNHDA and CDR2 is SQIVND in the germline V gene (reference sequence). The CDR3 here is CASKPDRGFDNQPQHF. In DNA form, the CDR3 reads TGTGCCAGTAAACCCGACAGGGGATTCGACAATCAGCCCCAGCATTTT.

This clone was picked up a small number of times. This sequence joins TRBV25-1 and TRBJ2-5; no clear D gene. The CDR3 consists of 13 residues. The ends were cut back, 1 base at V and 0 bases at J, with 3 bases in the middle. Per the germline V gene, CDR1 is MGHDK and CDR2 is SYGVNS. Here the CDR3 reads CASSESYQETQYF. The CDR3 nucleotides are TGTGCCAGCAGTGAATCCTACCAAGAGACCCAGTACTTC. The whole variable domain, filled in from reference TRBV25-1 and TRBJ2-5, reads EADIYQTPRYLVIGTGKKITLECSQTMGHDKMYWYQQDPGMELHLIHYSYGVNSTEKGDLSSESTVSRIRTEHFPLTLESARPSHTSQYLCASSESYQETQYFGPGTRLLVL.

The chain recombines TRBV27 with TRBJ1-1, with TRBD1 matching over 7 bases. The CDR3 extends over 15 amino acids. Losses at the gene ends were 3 bases for V and 7 bases for J; bases not matched to a gene: 11. The germline V gene encodes CDR1 MNHEY and CDR2 SMNVEV (reference sequence). CDR3 sequence (DNA): TGTGCCAGCAGTTTGGCCCGGACAGGTAGGAGTGAAGCTTTCTTT. Residues: CASSLARTGRSEAFF.

The rearrangement uses TRBV12-3 or TRBV12-4 and TRBJ2-1, with 9 bases that match TRBD2. The V and J ends lost 4 bases and 9 bases, in that order; junction bases with no gene match: 4. There are 13 residues in the CDR3. The DNA of the CDR3 is TGTGCCAGCAGTTCGGGACTAGCTATTGAGCAGTTCTTC. Encoded protein: CASSSGLAIEQFF.

This clone has just one count. The genes are TRBV10-3 and TRBJ2-7; D might be TRBD2 (6 bases). Trimming took 9 bases from V and 3 from J, leaving 21 bases between them. There are 15 residues in the CDR3. The germline V gene has CDR1 ENHRY and CDR2 SYGVKD. The CDR3: CAIRDGLKNLYEQYF. DNA for the CDR3: TGTGCCATTCGGGACGGACTAAAGAACCTCTACGAGCAGTACTTC.

The V gene is TRBV2, the J gene TRBJ1-1; D is ambiguous. The CDR3 loop spans 14 amino acids. Germline CDR1 SNHLY, CDR2 FYNNEI. Trimming stripped 4 bases from V and 0 bases from J, with 9 bases between. CDR3 in DNA: TGTGCCAGCAGTGCATCCCCTATGAACACTGAAGCTTTCTTT. Residues: CASSASPMNTEAFF. Variable domain in full (rest from reference TRBV2 and TRBJ1-1): EPEVTQTPSHQVTQMGQEVILRCVPISNHLYFYWYRQILGQKVEFLVSFYNNEISEKSEIFDDQFSVERPDGSNFTLKIRSTKLEDSAMYFCASSASPMNTEAFFGQGTRLTVV.

The rearrangement links TRBV6-5 to TRBJ2-7, with TRBD2 identical over 9 bases. CDR1 and CDR2 from the germline V gene are MNHEY and SVGAGI. The CDR3 sequence is 14 residues long. Losses at the gene ends were 4 bases for V and 3 bases for J; bases not matched to a gene: 4. CDR3 residues: CASSFGLASYEQYF. The CDR3, as DNA: TGTGCCAGCAGTTTTGGACTAGCGAGCTACGAGCAGTACTTC.

J is TRBJ1-1 and V is TRBV29-1, with D possibly matching TRBD1 (5 bases). CDR1 and CDR2 (germline): SQVTM, ANQGSEA. This CDR3 region has 14 residues. Trimming cost V 4 bases and J 5 bases, with 17 bases left between them. The CDR3 DNA follows: TGCAGCGTTGGGGTTTCGGGGGTTGGAACTGAAGCTTTCTTT. This encodes CSVGVSGVGTEAFF.

The rearrangement links TRBV27 to TRBJ2-4; TRBD1 matches 9 bases. The CDR3 runs to 15 residues. V lost 5 bases to trimming and J lost 7 bases; unmatched junction nucleotides: 9. Germline CDR1 reads MNHEY; CDR2 reads SMNVEV (reference sequence). CDR3 DNA: TGTGCCAGCAGTCAATACCGGGACAGGGTGAACATTCAGTACTTC. It yields the protein CASSQYRDRVNIQYF.

The chain recombines TRBV2 with TRBJ2-1, with unresolved D. The CDR3 is made up of 14 amino acids. Looked up from germline, CDR1 is SNHLY and CDR2 is FYNNEI. V was pared by 5 bases and J by 2 bases, with 10 bases between. CDR3 protein: CASSPRVPYNEQFF. CDR3 bases: TGTGCCAGCAGTCCACGGGTACCCTACAATGAGCAGTTCTTC.